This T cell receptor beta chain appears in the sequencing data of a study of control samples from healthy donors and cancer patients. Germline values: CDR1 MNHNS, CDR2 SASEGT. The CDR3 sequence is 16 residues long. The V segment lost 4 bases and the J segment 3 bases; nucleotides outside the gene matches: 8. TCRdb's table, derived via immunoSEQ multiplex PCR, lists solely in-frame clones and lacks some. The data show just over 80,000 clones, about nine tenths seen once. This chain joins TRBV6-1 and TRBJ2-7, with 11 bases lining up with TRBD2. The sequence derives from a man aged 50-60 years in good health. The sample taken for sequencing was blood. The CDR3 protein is CASSGASGGPFYEQYF. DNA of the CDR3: TGTGCCAGCAGTGGAGCTAGCGGGGGGCCATTCTACGAGCAGTACTTC.